This TCR beta chain was identified in a study of a mutant IDH1 vaccine in newly diagnosed glioma. Study information: Previous care, which was radiotherapy, temozolomide, or both, most often involved both.

As for this clone: Antigen specificity is unknown.

Sequencing was performed with immunoSEQ multiplex PCR; in TCRdb, only in-frame clones are kept and a portion is missing. This table holds 50,000 to 60,000 clones, roughly 80% found once. Specified time point: week 23, last vaccination. A 20-mer mutant IDH1 peptide at 300 ug was injected subcutaneously with topical imiquimod. Each astrocytoma in the donors was new, WHO grade 3 or 4, IDH1-mutant and ATRX-lost. V lost 4 bases and J 10 bases, leaving 18 bases between the germline ends. Germline CDR1 reads SGHNT; CDR2 reads YYREEE (reference sequence). This CDR3 spans 15 amino acids. The sequencing here drew on PBMCs, taken from a glioma patient whose treatment included an IDH1 peptide vaccine. The clonotype originates from a man between 35 and 55 years old with glioma. The chain has TRBV5-4 and TRBJ1-6; D might be TRBD1 (5 bases). The CDR3 coding sequence is TGTGCCAGCAGCAAAGGACGGGGCTCTAGGTCACCCCTCCACTTT. It is translated as CASSKGRGSRSPLHF.